A selection of T cell receptor beta chains follows, all from one sample in a study of shared clonotypes between healthy human individuals. Assay: immunoSEQ multiplex PCR; the TCRdb copy retains only in-frame clones and omits some. This table holds about 2.1 million clones, roughly 93% found once. Sequencing used naive CD8+ T cells from PBMCs. These receptors were collected from a man between 18 and 29 years old in good health. Some clones in this sample may be carry-over from other donors' samples. Both conserved end residues are part of each CDR3. The D gene is left open where the match is weak. Expanded clones are given a class, and other clones once, few, many or no size at all.

d_call	clone_size	v_call	j_call	cdr3_nt	cdr3_aa
TRBD2	once	TRBV28	TRBJ2-3	TGTGCCAGCAGTTCAAAGCGGGACCGCACAGATACGCAGTATTTT	CASSSKRDRTDTQYF
TRBD1	NA	TRBV25-1	TRBJ2-2	TGTGCCAGCAGTTTTTCAGGGCTCGGGACAGAAAGCACCGGGGAGCTGTTTTTT	CASSFSGLGTESTGELFF
TRBD1	NA	TRBV13	TRBJ1-2	TGTGCCAGCAGCTTAGGCCAGGGGGACATCTACTATGGCTACACCTTC	CASSLGQGDIYYGYTF
NA	NA	TRBV10-2	TRBJ2-2	TGCGCCAGCACGGCTGGGTTGGAGCTGTTTTTT	CASTAGLELFF
NA	NA	TRBV9	TRBJ2-5	TGTGCCAGCAGCGGGGGACACCCCGGGGAGACCCAGTACTTC	CASSGGHPGETQYF
NA	NA	TRBV7-8	TRBJ2-5	TGTGCCTCCAGGAGCGTGAGAGAGACCCAGTACTTC	CASRSVRETQYF
TRBD2	few	TRBV30	TRBJ2-5	TGTGCCTGGTATGGGAGCGGGAGGCCCCAAGAGACCCAGTACTTC	CAWYGSGRPQETQYF
NA	NA	TRBV28	TRBJ2-4	TGTGCCAGCCGGGGGCGCGAGGTAAAAAACATTCAGTACTTC	CASRGREVKNIQYF
NA	once	TRBV6-5	TRBJ1-2	TGTGCCAGCAGTTACTCCCTACCAAGCTATGGCTACACCTTC	CASSYSLPSYGYTF
TRBD2	NA	TRBV28	TRBJ2-5	TGTGCCAGCAGTTTGGTCGGCAGGGAACTAGCGGAGACGCTGATTCAAGAGACCCAGTACTTC	CASSLVGRELAETLIQETQYF
TRBD1	NA	TRBV5-1	TRBJ1-4	TGCGCCAGCAGCTTTTCCACAGGGGGCTGGGCAACTAATGAAAAACTGTTTTTT	CASSFSTGGWATNEKLFF
TRBD1	once	TRBV7-6	TRBJ2-4	TGTGCCAGCAGCCCAAGGACAGGGCGTAACATTCAGTACTTC	CASSPRTGRNIQYF
NA	NA	TRBV5-1	TRBJ1-1	TGCGCCAGCAGCTTGGATTCCCTGAACACTGAAGCTTTCTTT	CASSLDSLNTEAFF
NA	NA	TRBV10-3	TRBJ1-3	TGTGCCATCAGTGTTGAGGGGATCTACTCTGGAAACACCATATATTTT	CAISVEGIYSGNTIYF
NA	NA	TRBV5-1	TRBJ2-7	TGCGCCAGCAGACTCGGGACAGAGCAGTACTTC	CASRLGTEQYF
NA	NA	TRBV4-1	TRBJ2-5	TGCGCCAGCAGCTTCGAGCCGGGCCAAGAGACCCAGTACTTC	CASSFEPGQETQYF
TRBD1	few	TRBV29-1	TRBJ1-1	TGCAGCGTTGACGGGACAGGGGAAGCTTTCTTT	CSVDGTGEAFF
NA	NA	TRBV7-9	TRBJ2-2	TGTGCCAGCAGCATCCTGACAGGCGCCGGGGAGCTGTTTTTT	CASSILTGAGELFF
NA	NA	TRBV4-3	TRBJ1-2	TGCGCCAGCAGCCAAGATCAGGATTTCTATGGCTACACCTTC	CASSQDQDFYGYTF
NA	NA	TRBV9	TRBJ2-7	TGTGCCAGCAGCCCCCGGGGCCGCTACGAGCAGTACTTC	CASSPRGRYEQYF
NA	NA	TRBV6-6	TRBJ2-7	TGTGCCAGCAGGGGCCGGGACAATCCCTACGAGCAGTACTTC	CASRGRDNPYEQYF
NA	NA	TRBV19	TRBJ2-2	TGTGCCAGTAGTATAGGGGACGGGAACACCGGGGAGCTGTTTTTT	CASSIGDGNTGELFF
TRBD1	NA	TRBV4-1	TRBJ2-7	TGCGCCAGCAGCCAAACAGGGGACTACGAGCAGTACTTC	CASSQTGDYEQYF
NA	NA	TRBV6-5	TRBJ1-1	TGTGCCAGCACCTCATCTAGCATGAACACTGAAGCTTTCTTT	CASTSSSMNTEAFF
NA	NA	TRBV27	TRBJ1-2	TGTGCCAGCAGCACCCGGGACACCACGTATGGCTACACCTTC	CASSTRDTTYGYTF
TRBD1	NA	TRBV5-4	TRBJ1-2	TGTGCCAGCAGCAACTACAGGGGATGGGAAGGCTACACCTTC	CASSNYRGWEGYTF
TRBD2	NA	TRBV4-2	TRBJ2-1	TGTGCCAGCAGCCACCCCGGGAGGACCAACGACAATGAGCAGTTCTTC	CASSHPGRTNDNEQFF
NA	NA	TRBV7-9	TRBJ1-2	TGCGCCAGCAGCTCACAAAACGGATATGGCTACACCTTC	CASSSQNGYGYTF
TRBD2	NA	TRBV11-2	TRBJ2-3	TGTGCCAGCAGCTCGGGGCCAGCGGGAGGGCTTATCGATACGCAGTATTTT	CASSSGPAGGLIDTQYF
TRBD2	NA	TRBV5-3	TRBJ2-1	TGTGCCAGAAGCTTGGGACTAGCCCCCAATGAGCAGTTCTTC	CARSLGLAPNEQFF
TRBD1	few	TRBV13	TRBJ1-1	TGTGCCAGCAGCTTTGGGACAGGTCCGACTGAAGCTTTCTTT	CASSFGTGPTEAFF
TRBD1	NA	TRBV27	TRBJ2-7	TGTGCCAGCACCCCCAAGACAGGGGGCCTAACCTACGAGCAGTACTTC	CASTPKTGGLTYEQYF
NA	few	TRBV27	TRBJ1-2	TGTGCCAGCAGTTTCGGCGCGGCCAGTGGCTACACCTTC	CASSFGAASGYTF
NA	once	TRBV30	TRBJ1-4	TGTGCCTGGAGGGAAGCTGTGACAACTAATGAAAAACTGTTTTTT	CAWREAVTTNEKLFF
TRBD2	NA	TRBV5-8	TRBJ2-7	TGTGCCAGCAGCTTCGGGACTAGCGGGTCCTACGAGCAGTACTTC	CASSFGTSGSYEQYF
TRBD1	NA	TRBV9	TRBJ2-7	TGTGCCAGCAGCGTCCGGGACAGGGATGCCGAGCAGTACTTC	CASSVRDRDAEQYF
TRBD1	NA	TRBV2	TRBJ1-1	TGTGCCAGCAGTGCTATAAGGGACAGGAAAGTTAACACTGAAGCTTTCTTT	CASSAIRDRKVNTEAFF
NA	NA	TRBV27	TRBJ2-4	TGTGCCAGCAGTACCTCCGGGACATTAGCCAAAAACATTCAGTACTTC	CASSTSGTLAKNIQYF
NA	NA	TRBV29-1	TRBJ2-1	TGCAGCGTTGTCGGAGAGGCTATCAATGAGCAGTTCTTC	CSVVGEAINEQFF
NA	NA	TRBV4-3	TRBJ1-2	TGCGCCAGCAGCTACACACAGGGCGGGTACTATGGCTACACCTTC	CASSYTQGGYYGYTF
NA	NA	TRBV6-6	TRBJ1-1	TGTGCCAGCAGTTACTCGAATGAGGGGTCTGAAGCTTTCTTT	CASSYSNEGSEAFF
TRBD1	NA	TRBV5-4	TRBJ1-1	TGTGCCAGCAGCTTTCAGGGGGCCACTGAAGCTTTCTTT	CASSFQGATEAFF
NA	NA	TRBV19	TRBJ2-1	TGTGCCAGTAGCCTGGGCAGAACCAATGAGCAGTTCTTC	CASSLGRTNEQFF
NA	NA	TRBV5-4	TRBJ2-1	TGTGCCAGCAGCTTGGCCCCGGACTCTAGCTCCTACAATGAGCAGTTCTTC	CASSLAPDSSSYNEQFF
NA	NA	TRBV28	TRBJ1-2	TGTGCCAGCAGTCCTGGCGAGAGCTATGGCTACACCTTC	CASSPGESYGYTF
TRBD2	NA	TRBV7-8	TRBJ2-1	TGTGCCAGCAACCCATTCCGGACTAGCGCTTACAATGAGCAGTTCTTC	CASNPFRTSAYNEQFF
NA	NA	TRBV4-1	TRBJ1-2	TGCGCCAGCAGCCAAGGGGGTGATGGCTACACCTTC	CASSQGGDGYTF
TRBD1	NA	TRBV7-2	TRBJ2-7	TGTGCCAGCAGCTTAGCCGGGACAGGCTCGGGGTACGAGCAGTACTTC	CASSLAGTGSGYEQYF
NA	NA	TRBV7-6	TRBJ2-7	TGTGCCAGCAGCTTCGAGGGTAGACCTGCCCTCTACGAGCAGTACTTC	CASSFEGRPALYEQYF
NA	once	TRBV6-1	TRBJ1-4	TGTGCCAGCAGCCAACAGGGCGTCCCTAATGAAAAACTGTTTTTT	CASSQQGVPNEKLFF
NA	once	TRBV7-6	TRBJ2-6	TGTGCCAGCAGCTTGGAAGGGTCTGGGGCCAACGTCCTGACTTTC	CASSLEGSGANVLTF